This T cell receptor (beta chain) came from a study of regulatory T cells in long-lasting Graves disease. Arm-PCR of CDR3 regions and iRepertoire HTBI primers were used to build TCR beta libraries. TCRdb recomputed calls from the multiplex PCR reads with MiXCR, one row per CDR3 protein. The top ten hold over 20% of the sample, which has around 230,000 distinct CDR3 sequences, approximately 20% seen once. Findings and caveats of the study: TRBV28, TRBJ1-2 and TRBJ2-5 were favored in persistent disease.

About this clonotype itself: Its target is not known.

The time point is: newly diagnosed GD, antithyroid drugs for less than 3 months. The TCR library used RNA extracted from PBMCs. American Thyroid Association guidelines were used to diagnose Graves' disease. An endocrinology unit in Xi'an, China, supplied the patients. CDR3 length: 13 residues. Germline loops: CDR1 MGHDK, CDR2 SYGVNS. V was shortened by 4 bases and J by 1 base, with 6 bases between the two germline ends. The sequencing here drew on peripheral blood mononuclear cells (PBMCs), taken at new diagnosis, from a patient treated with antithyroid drugs. The clonotype was recovered from a female donor with Graves disease. This rearrangement joins TRBV25-1 to TRBJ2-3, with D tentatively TRBD1 (5 bases). DNA for the CDR3: TGTGCCAGCAGTGTCAGGGGCACAGATACGCAGTATTTT. Protein: CASSVRGTDTQYF.